A single sample is the source of the 2 T cell receptor beta chains below, sequenced in a study of blood T cell repertoires in COVID-19. Produced via immunoSEQ multiplex PCR; TCRdb's table is partial and in-frame only. The sample contains more than 85,000 clones, around nine tenths of which appear only once. Input material: peripheral blood. The receptors shown here come from a man over 45 with active or convalescent COVID-19.

The chain uses TRBV6-1 and TRBJ2-6, with D possibly TRBD2 on 5 matching bases. This CDR3 is built from 15 residues. Germline values: CDR1 MNHNS, CDR2 SASEGT. With 7 bases removed from V and 4 bases from J, the gap between germline ends came to 14 bases. This CDR3 is CASTSGVRGANVLTF. CDR3 coding DNA: TGTGCCAGCACTTCCGGGGTGAGGGGGGCCAACGTCCTGACTTTC.

This rearrangement joins TRBV6-2 or TRBV6-3 to TRBJ2-7, with 9 positions matching TRBD1. Germline CDR1 reads MNHEY; CDR2 reads SVGEGT. The V segment lost 2 bases and the J segment 4 bases; nucleotides outside the gene matches: 3. The CDR3 runs to 14 residues. The CDR3 nucleotides are TGTGCCAGCAGTTACGGAGGGACAGGGTACGAGCAGTACTTC. Amino acids: CASSYGGTGYEQYF.